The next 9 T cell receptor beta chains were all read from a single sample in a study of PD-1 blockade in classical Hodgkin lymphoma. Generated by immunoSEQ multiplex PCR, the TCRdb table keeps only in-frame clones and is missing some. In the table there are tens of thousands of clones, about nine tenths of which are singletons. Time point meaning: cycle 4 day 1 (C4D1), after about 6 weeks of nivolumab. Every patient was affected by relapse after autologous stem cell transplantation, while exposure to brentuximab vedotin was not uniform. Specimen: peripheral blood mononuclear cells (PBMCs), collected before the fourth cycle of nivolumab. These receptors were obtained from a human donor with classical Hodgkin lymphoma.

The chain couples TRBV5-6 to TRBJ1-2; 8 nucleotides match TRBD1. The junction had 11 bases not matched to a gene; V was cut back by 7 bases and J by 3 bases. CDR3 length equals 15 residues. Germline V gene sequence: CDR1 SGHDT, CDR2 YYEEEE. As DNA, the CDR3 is TGTGCCAGCGCCCAGGGGGCTCTTGAGGACTATGGCTACACCTTC. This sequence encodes CASAQGALEDYGYTF.

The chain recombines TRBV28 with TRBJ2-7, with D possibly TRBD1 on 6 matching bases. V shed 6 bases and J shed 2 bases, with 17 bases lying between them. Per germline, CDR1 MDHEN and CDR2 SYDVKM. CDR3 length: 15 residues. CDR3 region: CASSPPETGAYEQYF. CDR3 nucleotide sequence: TGTGCCAGCAGCCCCCCCGAGACAGGTGCCTACGAGCAGTACTTC.

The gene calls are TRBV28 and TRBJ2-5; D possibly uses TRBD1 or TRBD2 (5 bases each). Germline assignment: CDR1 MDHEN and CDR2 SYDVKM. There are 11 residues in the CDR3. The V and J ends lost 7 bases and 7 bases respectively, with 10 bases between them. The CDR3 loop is CASTRGGTQYF. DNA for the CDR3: TGTGCCAGCACGCGTGGGGGGACCCAGTACTTC.

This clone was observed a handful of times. CDR3 amino acids: CASSFRGSNNNEQFF. In DNA form, the CDR3 reads TGTGCCAGCAGCTTTAGGGGCTCCAACAACAATGAGCAGTTCTTC. The chain uses TRBV7-9 and TRBJ2-1; possibly TRBD1 for D (5 bases). The CDR3 has 15 amino acids. Trimming took 3 bases from V and 5 from J, leaving 14 bases between them. CDR1 SEHNR and CDR2 FQNEAQ come from the germline V gene (reference sequence).

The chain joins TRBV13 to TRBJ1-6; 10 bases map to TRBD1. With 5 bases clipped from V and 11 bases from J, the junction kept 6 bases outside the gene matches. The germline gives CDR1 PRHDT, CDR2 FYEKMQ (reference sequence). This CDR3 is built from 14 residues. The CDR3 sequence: CASSRDRGDAPLHF. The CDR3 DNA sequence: TGTGCCAGCAGCCGGGACAGGGGTGATGCACCCCTCCACTTT.

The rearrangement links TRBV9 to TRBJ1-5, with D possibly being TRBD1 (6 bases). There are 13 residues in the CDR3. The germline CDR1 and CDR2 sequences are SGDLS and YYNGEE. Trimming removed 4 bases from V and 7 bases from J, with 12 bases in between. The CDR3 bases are TGTGCCAGCAGCATAGGGGGAAAGCAGCCCCAGCATTTT. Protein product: CASSIGGKQPQHF.

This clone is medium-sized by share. For the CDR3, the DNA is TGTGCCAGCAGCGTTGGGACAGGGAGTGGGGGAGAGACCCAGTACTTC. It specifies CASSVGTGSGGETQYF. The rearrangement links TRBV7-3 to TRBJ2-5; TRBD1 matches 9 bases. With V trimmed by 5 bases and J by 4 bases, 11 bases remained unmatched. Per the germline V gene, CDR1 is SGHTA and CDR2 is FQGTGA. This CDR3 contains 16 residues.

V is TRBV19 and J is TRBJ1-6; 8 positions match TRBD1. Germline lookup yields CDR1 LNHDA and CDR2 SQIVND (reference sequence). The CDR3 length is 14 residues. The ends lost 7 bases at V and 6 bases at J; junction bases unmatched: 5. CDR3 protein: CASKTGGGNSPLHF. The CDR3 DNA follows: TGTGCCAGTAAAACAGGGGGAGGTAATTCACCCCTCCACTTT.

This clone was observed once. The CDR3 reads CASSLRDRGPTYEQYF. The CDR3 coding sequence is TGTGCCAGCAGCCTGCGGGACAGGGGGCCCACCTACGAGCAGTACTTC. V and J are TRBV7-9 and TRBJ2-7; TRBD1 aligns across 12 bases. The CDR3 has 16 residues. Germline V lookup: CDR1 SEHNR, CDR2 FQNEAQ (reference sequence). Trimming took 5 bases from V and 2 from J; bases not matched to a gene: 7.